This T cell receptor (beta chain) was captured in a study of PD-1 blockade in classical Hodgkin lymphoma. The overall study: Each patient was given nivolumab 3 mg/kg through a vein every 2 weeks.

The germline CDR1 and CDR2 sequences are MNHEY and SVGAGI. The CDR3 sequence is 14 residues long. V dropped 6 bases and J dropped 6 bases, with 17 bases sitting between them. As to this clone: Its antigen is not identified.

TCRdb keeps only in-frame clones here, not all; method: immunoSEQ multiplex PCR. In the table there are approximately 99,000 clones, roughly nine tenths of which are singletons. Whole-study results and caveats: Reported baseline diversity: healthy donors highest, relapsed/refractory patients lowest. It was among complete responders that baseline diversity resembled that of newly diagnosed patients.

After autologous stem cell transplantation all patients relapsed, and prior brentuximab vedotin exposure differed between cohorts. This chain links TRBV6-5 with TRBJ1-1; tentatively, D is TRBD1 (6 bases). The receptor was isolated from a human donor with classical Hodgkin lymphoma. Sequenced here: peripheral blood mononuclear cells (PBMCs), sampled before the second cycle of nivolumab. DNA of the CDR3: TGTGCCAGCAGCTTTAACAGGGTTGGCGCTGAAGCTTTCTTT. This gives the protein CASSFNRVGAEAFF.